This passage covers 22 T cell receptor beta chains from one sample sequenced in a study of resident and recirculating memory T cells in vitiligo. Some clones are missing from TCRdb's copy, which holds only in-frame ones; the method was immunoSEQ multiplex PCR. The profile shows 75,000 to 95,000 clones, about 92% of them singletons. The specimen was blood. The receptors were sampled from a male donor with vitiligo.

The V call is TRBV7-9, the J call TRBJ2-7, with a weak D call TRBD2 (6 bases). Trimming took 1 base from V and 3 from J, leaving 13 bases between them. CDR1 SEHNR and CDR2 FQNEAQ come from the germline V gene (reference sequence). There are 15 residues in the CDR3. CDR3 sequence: CASSLGGVGSYEQYF. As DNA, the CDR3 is TGTGCCAGCAGCTTAGGGGGAGTCGGGAGCTACGAGCAGTACTTC.

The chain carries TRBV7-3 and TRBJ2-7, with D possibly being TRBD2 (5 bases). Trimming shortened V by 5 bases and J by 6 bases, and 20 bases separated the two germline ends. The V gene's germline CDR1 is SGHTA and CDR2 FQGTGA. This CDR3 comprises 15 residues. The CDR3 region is CASSLSGSIIAEQYF. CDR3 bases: TGTGCCAGCAGCCTCAGCGGCTCCATCATCGCCGAGCAGTACTTC.

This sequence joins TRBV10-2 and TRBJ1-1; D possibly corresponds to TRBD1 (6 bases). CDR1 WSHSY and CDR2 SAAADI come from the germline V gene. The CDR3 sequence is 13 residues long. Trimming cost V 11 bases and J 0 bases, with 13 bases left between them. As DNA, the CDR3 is TGCGCCTGCCGGCGGGGGCTGAACACTGAAGCTTTCTTT. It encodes CACRRGLNTEAFF.

Here the CDR3 DNA reads TGTGCCAGCAGCCTCAGACATAACTCTGGAAACACCATATATTTT. Translation: CASSLRHNSGNTIYF. The V gene is TRBV7-3, the J gene TRBJ1-3; D gene ambiguous. Germline V gene lookup returns CDR1 SGHTA and CDR2 FQGTGA. The V end lost 5 bases, the J end lost 0 bases, and 11 bases lay between the germline ends. This CDR3 is built from 15 residues.

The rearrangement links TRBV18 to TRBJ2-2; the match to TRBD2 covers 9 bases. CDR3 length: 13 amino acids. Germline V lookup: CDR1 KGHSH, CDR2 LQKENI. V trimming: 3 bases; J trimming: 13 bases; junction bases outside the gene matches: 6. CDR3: CASSPEAGGRLFF. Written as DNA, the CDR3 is TGTGCCAGCTCACCTGAAGCGGGAGGACGGCTGTTTTTT.

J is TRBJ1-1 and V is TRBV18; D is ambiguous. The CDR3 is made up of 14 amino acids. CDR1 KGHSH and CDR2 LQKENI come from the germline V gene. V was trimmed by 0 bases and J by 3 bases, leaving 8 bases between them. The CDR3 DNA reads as TGTGCCAGCTCACCACCCGGCAGGTACACTGAAGCTTTCTTT. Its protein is CASSPPGRYTEAFF.

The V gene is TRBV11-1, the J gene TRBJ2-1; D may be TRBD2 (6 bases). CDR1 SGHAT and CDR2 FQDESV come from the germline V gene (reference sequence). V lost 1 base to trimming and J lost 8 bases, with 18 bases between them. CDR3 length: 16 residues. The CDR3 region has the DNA TGTGCCAGCAGCTTAGTACTAGCCACAATCCCGTATGAGCAGTTCTTC. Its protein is CASSLVLATIPYEQFF.

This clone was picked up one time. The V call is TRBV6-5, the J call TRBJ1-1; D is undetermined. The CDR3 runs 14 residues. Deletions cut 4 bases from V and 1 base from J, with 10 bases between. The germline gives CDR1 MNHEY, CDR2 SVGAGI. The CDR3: CASSSPGGNTEAFF. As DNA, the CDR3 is TGTGCCAGCAGTTCCCCCGGTGGGAACACTGAAGCTTTCTTT.

CDR3 sequence reads: CASSSPRNSYNEQFF. Written as DNA, the CDR3 is TGTGCCAGCAGCTCCCCGCGGAACTCCTACAATGAGCAGTTCTTC. The rearrangement joins TRBV5-6 to TRBJ2-1; unclear D gene. The V end lost 3 bases, the J end lost 0 bases, and 10 bases lay between the germline ends. CDR1 SGHDT and CDR2 YYEEEE come from the germline V gene. The CDR3 sequence is 15 residues long.

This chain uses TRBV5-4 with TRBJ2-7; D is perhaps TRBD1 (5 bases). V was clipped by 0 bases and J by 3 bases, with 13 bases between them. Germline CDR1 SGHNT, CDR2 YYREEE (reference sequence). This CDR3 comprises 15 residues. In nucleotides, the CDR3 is TGTGCCAGCAGCTTGGTTATGGACACAGGCTACGAGCAGTACTTC. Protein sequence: CASSLVMDTGYEQYF.

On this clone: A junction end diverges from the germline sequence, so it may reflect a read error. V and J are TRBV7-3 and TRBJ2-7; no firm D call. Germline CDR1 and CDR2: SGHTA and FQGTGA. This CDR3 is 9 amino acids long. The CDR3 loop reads CASSPVSNF. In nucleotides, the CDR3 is TGTGCCAGCAGCCCAGTGTCCAACTTC. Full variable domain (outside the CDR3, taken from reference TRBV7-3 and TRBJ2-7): GAGVSQTPSNKVTEKGKYVELRCDPISGHTALYWYRQSLGQGPEFLIYFQGTGAADDSGLPNDRFFAVRPEGSVSTLKIQRTERGDSAVYLCASSPVSNFGPGTRLTVT.

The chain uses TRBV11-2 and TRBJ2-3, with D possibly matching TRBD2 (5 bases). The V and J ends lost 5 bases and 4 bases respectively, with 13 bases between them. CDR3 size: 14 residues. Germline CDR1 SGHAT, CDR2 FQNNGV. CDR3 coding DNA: TGTGCCAGCAGCCCAACACTAGTAGCAGATACGCAGTATTTT. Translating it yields CASSPTLVADTQYF.

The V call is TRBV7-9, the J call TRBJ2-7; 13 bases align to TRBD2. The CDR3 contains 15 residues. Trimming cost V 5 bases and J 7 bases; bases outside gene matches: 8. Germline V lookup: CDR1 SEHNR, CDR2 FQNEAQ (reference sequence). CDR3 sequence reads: CASSLGTSGTDEQYF. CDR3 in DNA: TGTGCCAGCAGCCTCGGGACTAGCGGGACGGATGAGCAGTACTTC.

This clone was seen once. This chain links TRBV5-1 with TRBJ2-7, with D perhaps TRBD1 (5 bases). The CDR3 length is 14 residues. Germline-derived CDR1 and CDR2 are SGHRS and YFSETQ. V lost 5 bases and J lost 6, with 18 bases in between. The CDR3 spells CASSSLGAVSEQYF. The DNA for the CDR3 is TGCGCCAGCAGTTCTTTAGGGGCAGTCAGCGAGCAGTACTTC.

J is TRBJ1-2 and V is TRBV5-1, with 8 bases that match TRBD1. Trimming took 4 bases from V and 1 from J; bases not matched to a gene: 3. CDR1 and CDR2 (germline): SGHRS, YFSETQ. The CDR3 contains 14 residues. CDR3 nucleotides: TGCGCCAGCAGCATCGGACAGGGTAACTATGGCTACACCTTC. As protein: CASSIGQGNYGYTF.

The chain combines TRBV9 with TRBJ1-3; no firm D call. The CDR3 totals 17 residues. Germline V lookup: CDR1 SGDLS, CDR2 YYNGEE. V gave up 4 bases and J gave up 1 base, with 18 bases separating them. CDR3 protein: CASSPPNAESSGNTIYF. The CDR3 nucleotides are TGTGCCAGCAGCCCCCCCAATGCGGAAAGTTCTGGAAACACCATATATTTT.

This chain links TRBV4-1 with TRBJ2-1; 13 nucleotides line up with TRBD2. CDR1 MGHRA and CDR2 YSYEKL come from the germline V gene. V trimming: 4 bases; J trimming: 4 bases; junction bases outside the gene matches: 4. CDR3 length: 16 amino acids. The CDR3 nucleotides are TGCGCCAGCAGCCCCGGGACTAGCGGGGTTTACAATGAGCAGTTCTTC. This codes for CASSPGTSGVYNEQFF.

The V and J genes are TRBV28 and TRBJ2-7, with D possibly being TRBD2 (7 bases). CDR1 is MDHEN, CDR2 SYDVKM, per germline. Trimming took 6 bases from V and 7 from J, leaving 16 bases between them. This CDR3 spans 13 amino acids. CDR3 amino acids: CASSPGGALEQYF. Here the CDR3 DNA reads TGTGCCAGCAGCCCTGGGGGGGCTCTGGAGCAGTACTTC.

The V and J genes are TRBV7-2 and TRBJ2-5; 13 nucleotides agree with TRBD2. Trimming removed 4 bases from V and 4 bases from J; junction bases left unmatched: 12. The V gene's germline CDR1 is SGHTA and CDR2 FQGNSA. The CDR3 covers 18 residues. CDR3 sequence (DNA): TGTGCCAGCAGCTCTCACATGGCCGGACTAGCGGGAGCAGAGACCCAGTACTTC. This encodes CASSSHMAGLAGAETQYF. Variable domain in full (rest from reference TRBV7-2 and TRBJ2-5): GAGVSQSPSNKVTEKGKDVELRCDPISGHTALYWYRQSLGQGLEFLIYFQGNSAPDKSGLPSDRFSAERTGGSVSTLTIQRTQQEDSAVYLCASSSHMAGLAGAETQYFGPGTRLLVL.

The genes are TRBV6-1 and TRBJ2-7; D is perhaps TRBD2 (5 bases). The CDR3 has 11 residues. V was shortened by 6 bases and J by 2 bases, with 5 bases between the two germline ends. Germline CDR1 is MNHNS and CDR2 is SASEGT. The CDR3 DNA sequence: TGTGCCAGCAGGGAGGCCTACGAGCAGTACTTC. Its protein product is CASREAYEQYF.

The CDR3 reads CASSLDLGQTYGYTF. In DNA, the CDR3 is TGTGCCAGCAGCTTGGACCTGGGACAGACCTATGGCTACACCTTC. The chain couples TRBV5-4 to TRBJ1-2; 7 nucleotides agree with TRBD1. V shed 0 bases, J shed 4 bases, and the junction held 6 bases outside the gene matches. The germline V gene encodes CDR1 SGHNT and CDR2 YYREEE (reference sequence). The CDR3 is 15 residues long. The whole variable domain, filled in from reference TRBV5-4 and TRBJ1-2, reads ETGVTQSPTHLIKTRGQQVTLRCSSQSGHNTVSWYQQALGQGPQFIFQYYREEENGRGNFPPRFSGLQFPNYSSELNVNALELDDSALYLCASSLDLGQTYGYTFGSGTRLTVV.

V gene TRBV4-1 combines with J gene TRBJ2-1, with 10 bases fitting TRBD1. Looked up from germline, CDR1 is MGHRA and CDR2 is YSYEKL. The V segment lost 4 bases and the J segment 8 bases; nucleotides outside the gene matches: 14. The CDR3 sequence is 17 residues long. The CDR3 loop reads CASSPEVWDRGFYEQFF. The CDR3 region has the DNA TGCGCCAGCAGCCCAGAGGTCTGGGACAGGGGTTTCTATGAGCAGTTCTTC.